Below, 10 T cell receptor beta chains from the same sample are listed, as sequenced in a study of blood T cell repertoires in COVID-19. Measured with immunoSEQ multiplex PCR; TCRdb has only the in-frame clones, and not every one. The sample lists under 250,000 clones, 80% to 95% seen once, with over 0.8% in the top ten. The specimen was peripheral blood. All receptors derive from a man younger than 45 with COVID-19, enrolled during active disease.

The chain recombines TRBV3-1 (or the pseudogene TRBV3-2) with TRBJ2-6; D might be TRBD1 (6 bases). Trimming took off 2 bases at V and 2 bases at J, with 16 bases between the two ends. CDR1 LGHDT and CDR2 YNNKEL come from the germline V gene (reference sequence). The CDR3 has 18 amino acids. As DNA, the CDR3 is TGTGCCAGCAGCCAAACTTCGCCCTCAGGGGCTGGGGCCAACGTCCTGACTTTC. This encodes CASSQTSPSGAGANVLTF.

The chain is built from TRBV24-1 and TRBJ1-2, with 7 nucleotides matching TRBD1. The V gene's germline CDR1 is KGHDR and CDR2 SFDVKD. This CDR3 contains 13 residues. With 4 bases clipped from V and 8 bases from J, the junction kept 6 bases outside the gene matches. The CDR3, as DNA: TGTGCCACCAGTGACCAGACAGGGAACGGCTACACCTTC. It codes for CATSDQTGNGYTF.

The chain has TRBV5-4 and TRBJ1-2; D perhaps matches TRBD1 (6 bases). Per the germline V gene, CDR1 is SGHNT and CDR2 is YYREEE (reference sequence). The CDR3 spans 15 residues. Between the trimmed V and J ends, which lost 3 bases and 0 bases, there was a span of 12 bases. The CDR3 coding sequence is TGTGCCAGCAGCTCCGTGGACAGATCTAACTATGGCTACACCTTC. Protein: CASSSVDRSNYGYTF.

The J gene is TRBJ2-5, the V gene TRBV6-1; 9 nucleotides agree with TRBD1. V gave up 0 bases and J gave up 3 bases; unmatched junction bases: 8. The germline V gene encodes CDR1 MNHNS and CDR2 SASEGT. CDR3 length: 17 residues. The CDR3 loop is CASSEALRGTGKETQYF. The CDR3 DNA follows: TGTGCCAGCAGTGAAGCGCTTCGAGGGACAGGGAAAGAGACCCAGTACTTC.

This clone appeared a single time. The rearrangement links TRBV5-4 to TRBJ1-2; D might be TRBD1 (5 bases). V lost 3 bases, J lost 2 bases, and 14 bases lay in between. Germline assignment: CDR1 SGHNT and CDR2 YYREEE (reference sequence). The CDR3 spans 15 residues. CDR3 DNA: TGTGCCAGCAGCTCAAGCCGGGGGATGAACTATGGCTACACCTTC. This codes for CASSSSRGMNYGYTF.

The chain is built from TRBV20-1 and TRBJ1-2; the match to TRBD1 covers 7 bases. The CDR3 is made up of 14 amino acids. Germline V gene data show CDR1 as DFQATT and CDR2 as SNEGSKA (reference sequence). Trimming took 3 bases from V and 6 from J; bases not matched to a gene: 10. CDR3 in DNA: TGCAGTGCTAGTAGGGCGGACAGGCCCGATGGCTACACCTTC. Its protein is CSASRADRPDGYTF.

This chain uses TRBV6-5 with TRBJ1-2, with TRBD1 matching 7 bases. This CDR3 contains 13 residues. The germline V gene encodes CDR1 MNHEY and CDR2 SVGAGI. Trimming cost V 6 bases and J 8 bases; bases outside gene matches: 9. CDR3 in DNA: TGTGCCAGCAGGCGGGACAGTCGTCCGGGCTACACCTTC. Translation: CASRRDSRPGYTF.

J is TRBJ1-4 and V is TRBV5-1; 7 bases align to TRBD1. The CDR3 is 15 amino acids. Germline V CDR1 and CDR2: SGHRS, YFSETQ. Trimming cost V 0 bases and J 5 bases; bases outside gene matches: 4. For the CDR3, the DNA is TGCGCCAGCAGCTTGGCGGGACAGTTAAATGAAAAACTGTTTTTT. It specifies CASSLAGQLNEKLFF.

J is TRBJ2-5 and V is TRBV2; TRBD1 agrees at 8 bases. The V and J ends lost 4 bases and 3 bases, in that order; junction bases with no gene match: 4. CDR1 is SNHLY, CDR2 FYNNEI, per germline. The CDR3 has 14 residues. CDR3 amino acids: CASSGTGREETQYF. The DNA of the CDR3 is TGTGCCAGCAGTGGGACAGGGAGAGAAGAGACCCAGTACTTC.

V and J are TRBV11-2 and TRBJ1-6; 8 bases fit TRBD1. CDR1 and CDR2 (germline): SGHAT, FQNNGV. J was trimmed by 6 bases and V by 5 bases; bases with no gene match: 6. This CDR3 contains 15 residues. CDR3 DNA sequence: TGTGCCAGCAGCCAAAGGACAGGGCTTAATTCACCCCTCCACTTT. Amino acids: CASSQRTGLNSPLHF. The full variable domain, completed using reference TRBV11-2 and TRBJ1-6, is EAGVAQSPRYKIIEKRQSVAFWCNPISGHATLYWYQQILGQGPKLLIQFQNNGVVDDSQLPKDRFSAERLKGVDSTLKIQPAKLEDSAVYLCASSQRTGLNSPLHFGNGTRLTVT.